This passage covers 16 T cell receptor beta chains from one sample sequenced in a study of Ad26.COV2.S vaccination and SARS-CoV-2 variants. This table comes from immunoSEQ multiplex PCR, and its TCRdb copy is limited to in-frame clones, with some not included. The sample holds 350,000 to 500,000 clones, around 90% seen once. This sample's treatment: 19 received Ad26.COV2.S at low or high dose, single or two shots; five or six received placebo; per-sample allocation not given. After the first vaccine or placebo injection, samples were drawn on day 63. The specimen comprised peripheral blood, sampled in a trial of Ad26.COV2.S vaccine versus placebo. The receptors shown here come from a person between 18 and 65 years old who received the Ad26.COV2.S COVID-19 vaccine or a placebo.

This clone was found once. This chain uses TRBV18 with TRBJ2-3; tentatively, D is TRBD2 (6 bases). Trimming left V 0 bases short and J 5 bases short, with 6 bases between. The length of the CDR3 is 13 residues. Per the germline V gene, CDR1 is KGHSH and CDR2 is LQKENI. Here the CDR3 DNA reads TGTGCCAGCTCACCACCGGGAGGAGATACGCAGTATTTT. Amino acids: CASSPPGGDTQYF.

The CDR3: CASRPSIGQGEAFF. The CDR3 DNA reads as TGTGCCAGCAGACCTTCAATCGGACAGGGAGAAGCTTTCTTT. The chain joins TRBV7-2 to TRBJ1-1; 8 nucleotides agree with TRBD1. The CDR3 has 14 residues. From germline, CDR1 is SGHTA and CDR2 FQGNSA. Trimming cost V 6 bases and J 8 bases; bases outside gene matches: 11. Filled out from reference TRBV7-2 and TRBJ1-1, the complete variable domain reads GAGVSQSPSNKVTEKGKDVELRCDPISGHTALYWYRQSLGQGLEFLIYFQGNSAPDKSGLPSDRFSAERTGGSVSTLTIQRTQQEDSAVYLCASRPSIGQGEAFFGQGTRLTVV.

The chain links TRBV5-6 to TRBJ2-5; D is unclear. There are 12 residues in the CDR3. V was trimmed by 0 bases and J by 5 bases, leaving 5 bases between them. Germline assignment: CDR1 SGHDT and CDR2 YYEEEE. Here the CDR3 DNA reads TGTGCCAGCAGCTTGGCCGTTGAGACCCAGTACTTC. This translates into CASSLAVETQYF.

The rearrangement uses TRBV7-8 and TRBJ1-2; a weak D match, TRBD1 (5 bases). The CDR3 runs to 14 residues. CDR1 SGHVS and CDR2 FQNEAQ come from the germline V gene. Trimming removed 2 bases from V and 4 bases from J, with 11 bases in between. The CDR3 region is CASSLSRTSYGYTF. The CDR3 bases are TGTGCCAGCAGCTTATCGAGGACAAGCTATGGCTACACCTTC.

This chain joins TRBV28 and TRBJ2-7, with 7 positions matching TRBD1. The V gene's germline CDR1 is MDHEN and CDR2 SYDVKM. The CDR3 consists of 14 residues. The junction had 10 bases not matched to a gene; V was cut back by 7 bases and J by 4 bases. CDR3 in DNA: TGTGCCAGCACAGCCGGGACAGAGATTTACGAGCAGTACTTC. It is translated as CASTAGTEIYEQYF.

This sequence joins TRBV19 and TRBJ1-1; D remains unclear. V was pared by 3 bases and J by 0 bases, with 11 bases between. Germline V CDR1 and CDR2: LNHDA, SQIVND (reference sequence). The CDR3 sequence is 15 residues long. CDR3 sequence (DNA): TGTGCCAGTAGTATTAGGGCGGAGATGAACACTGAAGCTTTCTTT. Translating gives CASSIRAEMNTEAFF. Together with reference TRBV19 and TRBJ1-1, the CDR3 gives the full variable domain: DGGITQSPKYLFRKEGQNVTLSCEQNLNHDAMYWYRQDPGQGLRLIYYSQIVNDFQKGDIAEGYSVSREKKESFPLTVTSAQKNPTAFYLCASSIRAEMNTEAFFGQGTRLTVV.

The CDR3 DNA reads TGTGCCAGCAGTTTATATTCCGTCTCAGATACGCAGTATTTT. Translating gives CASSLYSVSDTQYF. The chain couples TRBV27 to TRBJ2-3; the D is unclear. CDR1 and CDR2 from the germline V gene are MNHEY and SMNVEV (reference sequence). V lost 1 base and J lost 4, with 9 bases in between. The length of the CDR3 is 14 residues.

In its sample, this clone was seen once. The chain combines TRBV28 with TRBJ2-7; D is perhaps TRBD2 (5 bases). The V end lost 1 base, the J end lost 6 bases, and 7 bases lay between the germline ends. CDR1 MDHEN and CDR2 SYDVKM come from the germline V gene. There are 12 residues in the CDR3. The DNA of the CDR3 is TGTGCCAGCAGTTTATCCGAGGGCGAGCAGTACTTC. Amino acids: CASSLSEGEQYF.

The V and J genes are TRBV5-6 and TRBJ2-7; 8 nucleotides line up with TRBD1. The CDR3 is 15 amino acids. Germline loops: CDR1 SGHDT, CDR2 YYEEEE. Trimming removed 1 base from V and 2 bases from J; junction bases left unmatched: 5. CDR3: CASSLQGTGTYEQYF. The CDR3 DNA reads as TGTGCCAGCAGCTTGCAAGGGACAGGTACCTACGAGCAGTACTTC.

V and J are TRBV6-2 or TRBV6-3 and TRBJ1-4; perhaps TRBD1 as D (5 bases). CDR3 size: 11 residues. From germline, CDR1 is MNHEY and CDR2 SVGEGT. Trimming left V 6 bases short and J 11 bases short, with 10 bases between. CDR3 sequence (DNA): TGTGCCAGCAGCCAGGGTGGGAAACTGTTTTTT. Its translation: CASSQGGKLFF.

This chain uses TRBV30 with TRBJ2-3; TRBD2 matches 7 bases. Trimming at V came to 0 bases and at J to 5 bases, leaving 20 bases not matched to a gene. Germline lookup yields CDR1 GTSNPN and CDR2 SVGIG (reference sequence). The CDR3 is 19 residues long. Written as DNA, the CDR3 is TGTGCCTGGAGTGTTTTGGCAGGGAGGGCGGCGCGGGAGTTAGATACGCAGTATTTT. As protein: CAWSVLAGRAARELDTQYF.

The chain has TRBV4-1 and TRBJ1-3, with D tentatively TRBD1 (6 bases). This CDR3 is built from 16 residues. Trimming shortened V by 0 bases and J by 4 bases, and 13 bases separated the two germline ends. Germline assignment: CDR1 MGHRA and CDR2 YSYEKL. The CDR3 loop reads CASSQELQGAGNTIYF. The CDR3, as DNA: TGCGCCAGCAGCCAAGAGCTACAGGGTGCCGGAAACACCATATATTTT.

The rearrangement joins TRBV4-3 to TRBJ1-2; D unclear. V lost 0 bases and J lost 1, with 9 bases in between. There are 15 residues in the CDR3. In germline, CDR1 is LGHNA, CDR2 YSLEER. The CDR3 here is CASSQDDTFNYGYTF. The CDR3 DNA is TGCGCCAGCAGCCAAGATGACACTTTTAACTATGGCTACACCTTC.

The CDR3 spells CASSPSRGSSYNEQFF. The CDR3 coding sequence is TGTGCCAGCAGCCCTTCCCGGGGGAGCTCCTACAATGAGCAGTTCTTC. V gene TRBV7-3 combines with J gene TRBJ2-1, with D possibly matching TRBD2 (6 bases). V lost 5 bases, J lost 0 bases, and 14 bases lay in between. The CDR3 is made up of 16 amino acids. Germline V gives CDR1 SGHTA, CDR2 FQGTGA. The full variable domain, with the rest looked up from reference TRBV7-3 and TRBJ2-1, is GAGVSQTPSNKVTEKGKYVELRCDPISGHTALYWYRQSLGQGPEFLIYFQGTGAADDSGLPNDRFFAVRPEGSVSTLKIQRTERGDSAVYLCASSPSRGSSYNEQFFGPGTRLTVL.

Here the CDR3 reads CASSSREGPYEQYF. Written as DNA, the CDR3 is TGCGCCAGCAGTTCGCGGGAGGGACCCTACGAGCAGTACTTC. The chain has TRBV23-1 and TRBJ2-7; 9 nucleotides match TRBD2. TRBV23-1 is given ORF status, its function remaining uncertain. The CDR3 runs 14 residues. J lost 2 bases, V lost 5 bases, and 4 bases had no gene match.

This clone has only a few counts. CDR3 amino acids: CASSFAQRETSGITDTQYF. CDR3 coding DNA: TGTGCCAGCAGCTTTGCGCAGCGGGAGACTAGCGGGATCACAGATACGCAGTATTTT. This chain links TRBV12-1 with TRBJ2-3; the tabulated D call, TRBD2, remains unverified against the DNA. TRBV12-1 is deemed a pseudogene. The CDR3 contains 19 residues.